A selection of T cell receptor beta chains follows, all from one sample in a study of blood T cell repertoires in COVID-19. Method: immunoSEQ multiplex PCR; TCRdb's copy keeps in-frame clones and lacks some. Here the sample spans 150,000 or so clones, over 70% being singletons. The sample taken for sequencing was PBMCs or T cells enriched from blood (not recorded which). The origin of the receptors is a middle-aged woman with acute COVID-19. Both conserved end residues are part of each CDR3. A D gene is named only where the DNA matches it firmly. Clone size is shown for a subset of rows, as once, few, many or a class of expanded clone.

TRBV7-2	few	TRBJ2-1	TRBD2	CASSFGTIINEQFF	TGTGCCAGCAGCTTCGGGACTATAATCAATGAGCAGTTCTTC
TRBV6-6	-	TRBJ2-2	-	CASSYAVPGGELFF	TGTGCCAGCAGTTACGCGGTGCCGGGCGGGGAGCTGTTTTTT
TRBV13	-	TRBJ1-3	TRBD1	CASSLGQGSGNTIYF	TGTGCCAGCAGCTTAGGACAGGGGTCGGGAAACACCATATATTTT
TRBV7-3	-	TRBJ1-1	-	CASQRGPNTEAFF	TGTGCCAGCCAGCGGGGCCCGAACACTGAAGCTTTCTTT
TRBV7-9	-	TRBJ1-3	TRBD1	CASSSARGSGNTIYF	TGTGCCAGCAGCTCAGCCAGGGGGTCTGGAAACACCATATATTTT
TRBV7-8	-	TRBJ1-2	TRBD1	CASSSAQGQGYGYTF	TGTGCCAGCAGCTCCGCCCAGGGACAGGGCTATGGCTACACCTTC
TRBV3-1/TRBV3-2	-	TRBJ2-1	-	CASSQGLLNEQFF	TGTGCCAGCAGCCAAGGCCTACTAAATGAGCAGTTCTTC
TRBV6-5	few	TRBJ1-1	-	CASSPLMNTEAFF	TGTGCCAGCAGTCCACTAATGAACACTGAAGCTTTCTTT
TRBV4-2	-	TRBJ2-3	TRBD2	CASSPTPGLDSNTQYF	TGTGCCAGCAGTCCTACTCCGGGACTAGACTCGAATACGCAGTATTTT
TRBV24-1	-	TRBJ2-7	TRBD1	CATSDLHRGTYEQYF	TGTGCCACCAGTGATTTGCACAGGGGGACCTACGAGCAGTACTTC
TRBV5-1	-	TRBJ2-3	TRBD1	CASSGGQGRRLGTDTQYF	TGCGCCAGCAGCGGGGGACAGGGGAGGAGGTTGGGCACAGATACGCAGTATTTT
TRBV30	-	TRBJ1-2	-	CAWSGGEYGYTF	TGTGCCTGGAGTGGGGGCGAGTATGGCTACACCTTC
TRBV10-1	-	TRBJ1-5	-	CASSESISGGQDQPQHF	TGCGCCAGCAGTGAGTCTATCTCGGGGGGGCAGGATCAGCCCCAGCATTTT
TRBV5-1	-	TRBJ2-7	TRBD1	CASSPSPQGAPYEQYF	TGCGCCAGCAGCCCCAGCCCGCAGGGGGCGCCCTACGAGCAGTACTTC
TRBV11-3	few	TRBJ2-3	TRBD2	CASSSGLAFADTQYF	TGTGCCAGCAGCTCTGGACTAGCCTTTGCAGATACGCAGTATTTT
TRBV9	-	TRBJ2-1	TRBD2	CASSVGGSVNEQFF	TGTGCCAGCAGCGTCGGCGGGAGTGTAAATGAGCAGTTCTTC
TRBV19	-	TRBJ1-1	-	CASRQPGGRGLNTEAFF	TGTGCCAGTAGACAGCCGGGGGGCAGAGGGTTAAACACTGAAGCTTTCTTT
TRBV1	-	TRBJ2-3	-	CTSSQEAPGLAGLRYTDTQYF	TGCACCAGCAGCCAAGAGGCCCCTGGACTAGCGGGTTTACGTTACACAGATACGCAGTATTTT
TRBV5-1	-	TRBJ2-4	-	CASSLGGRGGTDIQYF	TGCGCCAGCAGCTTGGGTGGCCGTGGGGGGACGGACATTCAGTACTTC
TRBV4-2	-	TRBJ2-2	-	CASSQRLVGNTGELFF	TGTGCCAGCAGCCAACGACTAGTGGGGAACACCGGGGAGCTGTTTTTT
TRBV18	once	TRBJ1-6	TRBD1	CASSPGQGADSPLHF	TGTGCCAGCTCACCAGGCCAGGGGGCAGATTCACCCCTCCACTTT
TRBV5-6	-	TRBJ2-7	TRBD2	CASSLETSGIYEQYF	TGTGCCAGCAGCTTGGAAACTAGCGGGATCTACGAGCAGTACTTC
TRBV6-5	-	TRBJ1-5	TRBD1	CASTGGAGQPQHF	TGTGCCAGCACAGGGGGCGCGGGTCAGCCCCAGCATTTT
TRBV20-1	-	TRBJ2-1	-	CSATGNNEQFF	TGCAGTGCCACCGGTAACAATGAGCAGTTCTTC
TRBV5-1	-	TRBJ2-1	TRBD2	CASSITSGRDSEQFF	TGCGCCAGCAGCATCACTAGCGGGAGGGACTCTGAGCAGTTCTTC
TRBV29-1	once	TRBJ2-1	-	CSAESSYNEQFF	TGCAGCGCCGAGAGCTCCTACAATGAGCAGTTCTTC
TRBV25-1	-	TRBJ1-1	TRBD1	CASSETGTYNTEAFF	TGTGCCAGCAGTGAGACAGGGACCTACAACACTGAAGCTTTCTTT
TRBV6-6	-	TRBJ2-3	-	CASFRVRDTDTQYF	TGTGCCAGCTTTAGGGTCAGGGACACAGATACGCAGTATTTT
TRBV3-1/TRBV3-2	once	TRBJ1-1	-	CASSGRQTHNTEAFF	TGTGCCAGCAGCGGGCGTCAGACACATAACACTGAAGCTTTCTTT
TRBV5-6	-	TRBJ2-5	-	CASSFGGPETQYF	TGTGCCAGCAGCTTTGGGGGCCCAGAGACCCAGTACTTC
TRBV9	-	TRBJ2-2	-	CASSVDRAGTGELFF	TGTGCCAGCAGCGTAGACAGGGCAGGCACCGGGGAGCTGTTTTTT
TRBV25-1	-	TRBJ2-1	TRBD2	CASRDSGRGSNEQFF	TGTGCCAGCAGGGATAGCGGGAGGGGTAGCAATGAGCAGTTCTTC
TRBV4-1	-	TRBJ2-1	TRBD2	CASTPRASGRSLYNEQFF	TGCGCCAGCACCCCCCGGGCTAGCGGGAGGAGTTTGTACAATGAGCAGTTCTTC
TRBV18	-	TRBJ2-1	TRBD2	CASSPASGRYNEQFF	TGTGCCAGCTCCCCCGCTAGCGGGAGATACAATGAGCAGTTCTTC
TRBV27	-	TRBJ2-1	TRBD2	CASSPTSGRSLTDNEQFF	TGTGCCAGCAGTCCTACTAGCGGGAGGTCGTTAACCGACAATGAGCAGTTCTTC